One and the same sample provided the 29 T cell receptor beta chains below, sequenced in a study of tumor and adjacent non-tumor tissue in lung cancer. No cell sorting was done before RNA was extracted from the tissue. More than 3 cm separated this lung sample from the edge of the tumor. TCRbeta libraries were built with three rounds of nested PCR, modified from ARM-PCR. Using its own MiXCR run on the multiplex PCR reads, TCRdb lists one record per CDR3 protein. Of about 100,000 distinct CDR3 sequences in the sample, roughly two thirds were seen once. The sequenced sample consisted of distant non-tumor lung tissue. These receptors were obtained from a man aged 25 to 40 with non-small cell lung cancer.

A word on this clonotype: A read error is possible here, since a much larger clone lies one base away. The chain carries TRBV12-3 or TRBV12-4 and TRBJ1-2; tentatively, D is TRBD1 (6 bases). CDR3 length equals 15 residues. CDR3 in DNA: TGTGCCGGCAGTTCATTCGGACAGCTAACTACTGGCTACACCTTC. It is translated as CAGSSFGQLTTGYTF.

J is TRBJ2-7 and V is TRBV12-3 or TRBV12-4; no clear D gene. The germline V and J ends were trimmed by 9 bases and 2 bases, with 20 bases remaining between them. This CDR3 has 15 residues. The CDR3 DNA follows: TGTGCCAGTAATCAACGACTGACGCCTCCCTACGAGCAGTACTTC. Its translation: CASNQRLTPPYEQYF.

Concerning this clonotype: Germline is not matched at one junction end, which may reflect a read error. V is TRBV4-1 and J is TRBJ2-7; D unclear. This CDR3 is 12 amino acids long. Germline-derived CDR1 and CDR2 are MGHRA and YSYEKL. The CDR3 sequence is CASSQYFAEQYF. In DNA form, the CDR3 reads TGCGCCAGTAGCCAATATTTTGCCGAACAGTACTTC.

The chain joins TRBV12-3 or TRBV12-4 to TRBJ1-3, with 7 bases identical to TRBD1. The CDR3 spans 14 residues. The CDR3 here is CLSSFDRAGNTIYF. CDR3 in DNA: TGTCTCAGCAGCTTCGACAGGGCAGGAAACACCATATATTTT.

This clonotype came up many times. The CDR3 is CASSLEGYNEQFF. The CDR3 DNA is TGTGCCAGCAGCCTCGAGGGATACAATGAGCAGTTCTTC. V usage is TRBV6-1 and J usage is TRBJ2-1, with a tentative D call TRBD2 (5 bases). CDR1 is MNHNS, CDR2 SASEGT, per germline. Deletions cut 6 bases from V and 4 bases from J, with 10 bases between. This CDR3 is built from 13 residues.

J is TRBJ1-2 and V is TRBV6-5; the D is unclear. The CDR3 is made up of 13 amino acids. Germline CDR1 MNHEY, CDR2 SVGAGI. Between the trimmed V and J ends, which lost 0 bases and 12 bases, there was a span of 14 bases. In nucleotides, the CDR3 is TGTGCCAGCAGTTACTCCGGGAACTATGGTCACACCTTC. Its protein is CASSYSGNYGHTF.

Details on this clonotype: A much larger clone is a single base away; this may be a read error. CDR3 in amino acids: CTSSESRDDVQYF. The CDR3 nucleotides are TGCACCAGCAGTGAGTCGAGAGACGACGTGCAGTACTTC. V usage is TRBV10-1 and J usage is TRBJ2-7; D gene ambiguous. CDR3 length: 13 residues. Germline V gives CDR1 WNHNN, CDR2 SYGVQD (reference sequence).

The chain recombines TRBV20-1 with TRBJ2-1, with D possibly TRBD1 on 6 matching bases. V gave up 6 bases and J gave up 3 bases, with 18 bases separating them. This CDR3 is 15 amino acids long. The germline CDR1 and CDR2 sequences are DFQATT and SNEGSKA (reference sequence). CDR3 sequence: CSAVDGDIFYNEQFF. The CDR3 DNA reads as TGCAGTGCCGTAGACGGGGACATATTCTACAATGAGCAGTTCTTC.

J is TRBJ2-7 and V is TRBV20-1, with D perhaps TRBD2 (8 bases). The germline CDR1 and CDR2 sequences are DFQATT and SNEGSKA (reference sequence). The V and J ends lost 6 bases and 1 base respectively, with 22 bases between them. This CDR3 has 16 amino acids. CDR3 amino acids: CSALRTSRGVSYEQYF. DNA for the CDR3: TGCAGTGCCCTCCGGACTAGCAGGGGGGTTTCCTACGAGCAGTACTTC.

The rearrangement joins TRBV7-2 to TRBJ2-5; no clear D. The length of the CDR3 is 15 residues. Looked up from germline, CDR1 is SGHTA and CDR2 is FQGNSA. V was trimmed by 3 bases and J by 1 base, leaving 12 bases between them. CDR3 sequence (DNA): TGTGCCAGCAGCTTGGGCCGGGCACTCCAAGAGACCCAGTACTTC. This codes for CASSLGRALQETQYF. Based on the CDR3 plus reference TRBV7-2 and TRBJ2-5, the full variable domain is GAGVSQSPSNKVTEKGKDVELRCDPISGHTALYWYRQSLGQGLEFLIYFQGNSAPDKSGLPSDRFSAERTGGSVSTLTIQRTQQEDSAVYLCASSLGRALQETQYFGPGTRLLVL.

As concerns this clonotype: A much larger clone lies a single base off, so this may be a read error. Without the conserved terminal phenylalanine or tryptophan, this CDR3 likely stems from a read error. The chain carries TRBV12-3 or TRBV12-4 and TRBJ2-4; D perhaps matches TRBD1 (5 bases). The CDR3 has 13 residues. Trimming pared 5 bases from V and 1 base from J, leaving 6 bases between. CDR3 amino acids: CASSGAAKNIQYL. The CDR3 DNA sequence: TGTGCCAGCAGTGGGGCCGCCAAAAACATTCAGTACCTC.

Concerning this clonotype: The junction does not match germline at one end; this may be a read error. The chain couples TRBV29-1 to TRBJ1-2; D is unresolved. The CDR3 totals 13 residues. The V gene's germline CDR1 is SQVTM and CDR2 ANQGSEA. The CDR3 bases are TGCAGCACTTCGTGCAGTCGGGTGTATGGCTACATCTTC. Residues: CSTSCSRVYGYIF.

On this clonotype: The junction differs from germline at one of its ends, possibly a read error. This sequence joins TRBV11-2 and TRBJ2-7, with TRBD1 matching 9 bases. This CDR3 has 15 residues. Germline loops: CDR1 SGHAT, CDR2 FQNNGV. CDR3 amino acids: CVSSSPAGQGLEQYF. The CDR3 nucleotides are TGTGTCAGCAGCTCCCCCGCGGGACAGGGCCTCGAGCAGTACTTC.

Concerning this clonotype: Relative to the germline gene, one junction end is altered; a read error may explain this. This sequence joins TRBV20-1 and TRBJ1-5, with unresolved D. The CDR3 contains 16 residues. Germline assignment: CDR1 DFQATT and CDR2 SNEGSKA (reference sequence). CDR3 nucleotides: TGCAGTGCTAGAGATCTGCTGGGATATAGCAATCAGACCCAGCATTTT. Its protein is CSARDLLGYSNQTQHF.

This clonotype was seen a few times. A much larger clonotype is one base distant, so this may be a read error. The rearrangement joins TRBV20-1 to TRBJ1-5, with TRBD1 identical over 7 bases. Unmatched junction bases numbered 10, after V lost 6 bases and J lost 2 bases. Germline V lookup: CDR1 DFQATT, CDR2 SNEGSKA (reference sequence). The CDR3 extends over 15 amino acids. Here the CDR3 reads CSALRGPGGNQPQHF. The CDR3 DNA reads TGCAGTGCCTTGAGGGGGCCAGGTGGCAATCAGCCCCAGCATTTT.

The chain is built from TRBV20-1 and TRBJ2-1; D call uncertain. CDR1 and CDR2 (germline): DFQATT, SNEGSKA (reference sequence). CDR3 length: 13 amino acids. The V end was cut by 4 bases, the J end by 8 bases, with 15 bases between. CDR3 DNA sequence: TGCAGTGCTATTCGGACCATAGATGATGAGCAGTTCTTC. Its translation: CSAIRTIDDEQFF.

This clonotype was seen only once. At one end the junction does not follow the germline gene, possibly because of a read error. This chain's CDR3 is CSAPQGGKETQHF. The CDR3 DNA is TGTAGTGCCCCCCAGGGGGGGAAAGAGACCCAGCACTTC. The chain uses TRBV20-1 and TRBJ2-5; the D gene could be TRBD1 or TRBD2 (7 bases each). The CDR3 covers 13 residues. Germline V gives CDR1 DFQATT, CDR2 SNEGSKA (reference sequence).

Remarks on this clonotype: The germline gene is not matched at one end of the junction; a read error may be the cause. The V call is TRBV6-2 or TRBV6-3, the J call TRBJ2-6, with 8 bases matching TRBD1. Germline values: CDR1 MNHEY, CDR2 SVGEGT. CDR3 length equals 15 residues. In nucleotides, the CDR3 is TGTGCCAGCAGTCTCAGGGGGCCTGGGGTCAACATCCTGACTTTC. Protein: CASSLRGPGVNILTF.

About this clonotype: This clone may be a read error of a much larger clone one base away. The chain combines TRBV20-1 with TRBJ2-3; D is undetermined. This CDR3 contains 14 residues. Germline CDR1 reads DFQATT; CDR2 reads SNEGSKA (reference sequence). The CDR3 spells CSVRDLDGSDTQYF. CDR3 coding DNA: TGCAGTGTTAGAGACTTGGACGGATCCGATACGCAGTATTTT.

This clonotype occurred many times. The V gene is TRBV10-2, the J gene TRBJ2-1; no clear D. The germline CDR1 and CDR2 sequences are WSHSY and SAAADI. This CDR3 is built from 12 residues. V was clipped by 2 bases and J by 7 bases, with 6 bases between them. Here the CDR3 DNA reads TGCGCCAGCAGTGAGAGGCGGAATGAGCAGTTCTTC. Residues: CASSERRNEQFF.

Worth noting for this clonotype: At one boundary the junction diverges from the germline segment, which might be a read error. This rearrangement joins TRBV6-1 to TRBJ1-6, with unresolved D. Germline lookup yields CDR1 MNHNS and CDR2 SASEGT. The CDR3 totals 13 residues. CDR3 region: CASTEGQNSPLNF. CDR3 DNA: TGTGCCAGCACTGAAGGTCAGAATTCACCCCTCAACTTT.

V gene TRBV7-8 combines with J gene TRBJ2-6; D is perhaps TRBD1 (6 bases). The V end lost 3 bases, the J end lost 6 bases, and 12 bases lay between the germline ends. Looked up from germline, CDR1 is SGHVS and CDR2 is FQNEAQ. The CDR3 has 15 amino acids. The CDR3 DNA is TGTGCCAGCAGCTTCAGGGGTGGTGAGGCCAACGTCCTGACTTTC. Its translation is CASSFRGGEANVLTF.

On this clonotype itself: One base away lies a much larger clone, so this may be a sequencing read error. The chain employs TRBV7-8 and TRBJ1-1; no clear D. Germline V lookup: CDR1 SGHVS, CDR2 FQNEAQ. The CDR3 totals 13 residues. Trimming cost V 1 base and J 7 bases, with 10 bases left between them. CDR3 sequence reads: CASSLDTRGEAFF. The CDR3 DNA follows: TGTGCCAGCAGCTTAGACACCCGGGGTGAAGCTTTCTTT.

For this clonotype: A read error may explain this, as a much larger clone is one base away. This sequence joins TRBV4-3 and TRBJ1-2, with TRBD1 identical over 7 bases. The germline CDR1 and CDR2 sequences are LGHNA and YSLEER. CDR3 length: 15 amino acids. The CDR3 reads CANSQYTGASYGYTF. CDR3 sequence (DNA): TGCGCCAACAGCCAGTATACAGGGGCTAGCTATGGCTACACCTTC.

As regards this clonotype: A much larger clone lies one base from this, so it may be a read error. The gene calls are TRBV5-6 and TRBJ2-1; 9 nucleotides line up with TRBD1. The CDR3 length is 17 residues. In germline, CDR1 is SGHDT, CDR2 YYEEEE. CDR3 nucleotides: TGTGCCAGCAGCCAGGACAGGGGCCATTTCTCCTACAATGAGCGGTTCTTC. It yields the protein CASSQDRGHFSYNERFF.

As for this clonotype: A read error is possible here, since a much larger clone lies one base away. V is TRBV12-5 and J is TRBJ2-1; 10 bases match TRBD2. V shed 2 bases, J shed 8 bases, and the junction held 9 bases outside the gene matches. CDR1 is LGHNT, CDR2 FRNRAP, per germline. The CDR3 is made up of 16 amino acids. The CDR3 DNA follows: TGTGCTAGTGGTTTGTTATTAGCGGGAGGCACTGATGAGCAGTTCTTC. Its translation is CASGLLLAGGTDEQFF.

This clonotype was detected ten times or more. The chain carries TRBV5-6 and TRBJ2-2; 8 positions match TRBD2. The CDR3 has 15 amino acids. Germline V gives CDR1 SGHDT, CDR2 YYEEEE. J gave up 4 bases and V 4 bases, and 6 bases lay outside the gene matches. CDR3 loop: CASSPDRGGTGELFF. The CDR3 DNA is TGTGCCAGCAGCCCGGACCGGGGGGGCACCGGGGAGCTGTTTTTT.

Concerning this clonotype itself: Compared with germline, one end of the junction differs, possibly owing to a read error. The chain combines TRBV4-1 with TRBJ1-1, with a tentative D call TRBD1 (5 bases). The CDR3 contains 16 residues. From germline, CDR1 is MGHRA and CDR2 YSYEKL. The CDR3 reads CASRQIRTTVNTEAFF. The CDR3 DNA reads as TGTGCCAGCAGGCAGATAAGGACGACAGTGAACACTGAAGCTTTCTTT.

CDR3 region: CASSLEQGTDTQYF. The CDR3 DNA reads TGCGCCAGCAGCCTAGAACAGGGTACAGATACGCAGTATTTT. The chain couples TRBV5-1 to TRBJ2-3; the D gene is possibly TRBD1 (6 bases). In germline, CDR1 is SGHRS, CDR2 YFSETQ. CDR3 length: 14 residues. V shed 4 bases and J shed 3 bases, with 12 bases lying between them. The full variable domain, its missing parts supplied by reference TRBV5-1 and TRBJ2-3, is KAGVTQTPRYLIKTRGQQVTLSCSPISGHRSVSWYQQTPGQGLQFLFEYFSETQRNKGNFPGRFSGRQFSNSRSEMNVSTLELGDSALYLCASSLEQGTDTQYFGPGTRLTVL.